This TCR beta chain was recorded in a study of neoadjuvant anti-PD-1 for oral cavity cancer. This clone was counted a few times. The CDR3 consists of 12 residues. The V and J ends lost 3 bases and 8 bases respectively, with 9 bases between them. CDR1 and CDR2 (germline): SGHRS, YFSETQ. Sequencing used immunoSEQ multiplex PCR; TCRdb keeps in-frame clones, though not all of them. The table has roughly 15,000 clones, approximately 65% seen once. This TCR was sampled from a person aged 40 to 85 with oral cavity squamous cell carcinoma. The rearrangement joins TRBV5-1 to TRBJ2-1; D is unresolved. Sequenced material: PBMCs, taken before nivolumab (anti-PD-1) treatment. The CDR3 DNA is TGCGCCAGCAGCTCCTCGGGCCATGAGCAGTTCTTC. The encoded protein is CASSSSGHEQFF.